The following is a TCR beta chain sequence with its context. No antigen is known for it. Generated by immunoSEQ multiplex PCR, the TCRdb table keeps only in-frame clones and is missing some. The repertoire holds 30,000 to 35,000 clones, with around 88% as singletons. The record originates from a study of STAT5B mutations in CD4+ large granular lymphocyte leukemia. Study outcomes and limitations: No patients shared main leukemic clonotypes, though 25% to 30% appeared at low frequency elsewhere.

The CDR3 covers 12 residues. The ends were cut back, 5 bases at V and 5 bases at J, with 9 bases in the middle. Germline CDR1 and CDR2: SGHAT and FQNNGV. The J gene is TRBJ2-5, the V gene TRBV11-2, with D unclear. This clonotype originated in a human donor in good health. Material: CD4+ T cells from blood buffy coats. CDR3 amino acids: CASSRDRETQYF. Written as DNA, the CDR3 is TGTGCCAGCAGCCGCGACCGGGAGACCCAGTACTTC.